The clone carrying this T cell receptor (beta chain) has at least ten counts. Via MiXCR, TCRdb re-called the 5' RACE reads, giving one row per CDR3 protein. This sample has some 48,000 distinct CDR3 sequences, with about 10% found just once. This specimen comes from a study of early T cells in non-severe SARS-CoV-2 infection. The sequence came from an adult who was a healthcare worker with PCR-confirmed SARS-CoV-2 infection or an uninfected control (not recorded which). The sample taken for sequencing was whole blood.

The chain's CDR3 is CSVEGVNTEAFF. CDR3 bases: TGCAGCGTTGAAGGGGTGAACACTGAAGCTTTCTTT. The chain links TRBV29-1 to TRBJ1-1, with no clear D. Germline CDR1 SQVTM, CDR2 ANQGSEA. This CDR3 has 12 residues. V gave up 1 base and J gave up 0 bases, with 3 bases separating them.